This passage covers 22 T cell receptor beta chains from one sample sequenced in a study of regulatory T cells in long-lasting Graves disease. TCR beta libraries were built with iRepertoire HTBI primers and Arm-PCR of CDR3 regions. TCRdb reprocessed the multiplex PCR reads with MiXCR, giving one entry per CDR3 protein. Seen here are about 530,000 distinct CDR3 sequences, more than 15% observed once, and the top ten hold just under 25%. Time point: newly diagnosed GD, antithyroid drugs for less than 3 months. RNA isolated from PBMCs was used to make the TCR library. The sample was also linked to a second study, of T cells in Graves' hyperthyroidism and ophthalmopathy.

The sample in question was peripheral blood mononuclear cells (PBMCs), obtained at new diagnosis, from a patient treated with antithyroid drugs. These TCRs come from a woman between 40 and 65 years old with Graves disease.

This clonotype was seen a few times. The chain links TRBV7-9 to TRBJ2-2, with TRBD1 matching over 12 bases. The junction had 2 bases not matched to a gene; V was cut back by 1 base and J by 2 bases. This CDR3 has 17 residues. Germline-derived CDR1 and CDR2 are SEHNR and FQNEAQ (reference sequence). CDR3 amino acids: CASSLVGTGGNTGELFF. The CDR3 DNA reads TGTGCCAGCAGCTTAGTTGGGACAGGGGGCAACACCGGGGAGCTGTTTTTT.

The sample holds a few counts of this clonotype. This chain links TRBV29-1 with TRBJ1-2; unclear D gene. The CDR3 totals 10 residues. Trimming shortened V by 3 bases and J by 8 bases, and 7 bases separated the two germline ends. CDR1 and CDR2 (germline): SQVTM, ANQGSEA. The CDR3 reads CSVEGGGYTF. The CDR3 DNA follows: TGCAGCGTTGAGGGTGGGGGCTACACCTTC.

The V and J genes are TRBV7-3 and TRBJ2-1; 9 bases are shared with TRBD1. V shed 4 bases and J 9 bases; nucleotides not matched to a gene: 13. CDR3 size: 16 residues. CDR1 and CDR2 (germline): SGHTA, FQGTGA. The CDR3 DNA follows: TGTGCCAGCAGCTCTACCGGGACAGGGTTTAACACTGAGCAGTTCTTC. Its protein product is CASSSTGTGFNTEQFF.

At least ten counts were recorded for this clonotype. J is TRBJ1-2 and V is TRBV2; D is unclear. Trimming stripped 6 bases from V and 5 bases from J, with 19 bases between. CDR3 length: 15 residues. Germline CDR1 is SNHLY and CDR2 is FYNNEI. CDR3 sequence: CASSPSSNREYGYTF. The CDR3 DNA reads as TGTGCCAGCAGCCCTAGCTCCAATCGGGAGTATGGCTACACCTTC.

This chain connects TRBV4-1 to TRBJ2-7; D not resolved. The CDR3 is made up of 15 amino acids. CDR1 MGHRA and CDR2 YSYEKL come from the germline V gene. The ends were cut back, 4 bases at V and 2 bases at J, with 15 bases in the middle. The CDR3 bases are TGCGCCAGCAGCCTAAGTGTGGCAGTCACCTACGAGCAGTACTTC. As protein: CASSLSVAVTYEQYF.

The V and J genes are TRBV20-1 and TRBJ1-3; a possible D gene is TRBD1 (5 bases). The CDR3 totals 15 residues. CDR1 and CDR2 from the germline V gene are DFQATT and SNEGSKA (reference sequence). The V end was cut by 0 bases, the J end by 2 bases, with 11 bases between. The CDR3 spells CSARDPGNPGNTIYF. The CDR3 DNA is TGCAGTGCTAGAGATCCAGGGAATCCTGGAAACACCATATATTTT.

This clonotype appeared many times. V gene TRBV10-3 combines with J gene TRBJ1-3, with 7 nucleotides matching TRBD1. The CDR3 extends over 17 amino acids. Germline lookup yields CDR1 ENHRY and CDR2 SYGVKD. V was clipped by 3 bases and J by 0 bases; unmatched bases: 8. CDR3 amino acids: CAISDAVTGPSGNTIYF. The CDR3 DNA is TGTGCCATCAGTGATGCTGTGACAGGGCCCTCTGGAAACACCATATATTTT.

The chain employs TRBV4-1 and TRBJ1-1, with 7 bases matching TRBD1. CDR1 is MGHRA and CDR2 is YSYEKL in the germline V gene. The CDR3 runs to 14 residues. The J segment lost 6 bases and the V segment lost 4 bases, leaving 8 bases of the junction unmatched. The CDR3 DNA reads TGCGCCAGCAGCCGCGAAACAGGGGTTCCTGAAGCTTTCTTT. Translation: CASSRETGVPEAFF.

This clonotype was observed many times. The chain carries TRBV6-2 or TRBV6-3 and TRBJ2-3; 10 nucleotides match TRBD2. The CDR3 extends over 15 amino acids. CDR1 and CDR2 (germline): MNHEY, SVGEGT. The trim removed 4 bases at V and 2 bases at J, leaving 3 bases unmatched. This chain's CDR3 is CASSSLAGITDTQYF. CDR3 nucleotides: TGTGCCAGCAGTTCACTAGCGGGGATCACAGATACGCAGTATTTT.

This clonotype was recorded at least ten times. V is TRBV20-1 and J is TRBJ1-1; TRBD1 is a possible D gene (5 bases). Trimming stripped 6 bases from V and 1 base from J, with 15 bases between. The CDR3 consists of 14 residues. CDR1 is DFQATT, CDR2 SNEGSKA, per germline (reference sequence). The CDR3 sequence: CSALRGTANTEAFF. The CDR3 DNA reads as TGCAGTGCCCTGCGAGGGACGGCGAACACTGAAGCTTTCTTT.

This clonotype was counted at least ten times. The rearrangement links TRBV20-1 to TRBJ2-1, with unresolved D. V lost 0 bases and J lost 6, with 18 bases in between. The CDR3 is 16 residues long. CDR1 and CDR2 (germline): DFQATT, SNEGSKA (reference sequence). The chain's CDR3 is CSARDGSLASGNEQFF. The CDR3 nucleotides are TGCAGTGCTAGAGATGGGTCTCTGGCGTCTGGCAATGAGCAGTTCTTC.

A word on this clonotype: One base away lies a much larger clone, so this may be a sequencing read error. The J gene is TRBJ2-1, the V gene TRBV12-3 or TRBV12-4, with a weak D call TRBD1 (5 bases). V lost 7 bases and J lost 10, with 17 bases in between. This CDR3 region has 13 residues. The CDR3 protein is CASNRTKSYEQFF. In DNA, the CDR3 is TGTGCCAGCAATCGGACAAAGTCCTACGAGCAGTTCTTC.

V and J are TRBV7-8 and TRBJ1-2; D remains ambiguous. The CDR3 sequence is 14 residues long. Germline values: CDR1 SGHVS, CDR2 FQNEAQ. Trimming pared 5 bases from V and 2 bases from J, leaving 12 bases between. The CDR3 DNA follows: TGTGCCAGCAGCCTGGGCCCGTTCAACTATGGCTACACCTTC. It is translated as CASSLGPFNYGYTF. The entire variable domain, with the rest obtained from reference TRBV7-8 and TRBJ1-2, is as follows: GAGVSQSPRYKVAKRGQDVALRCDPISGHVSLFWYQQALGQGPEFLTYFQNEAQLDKSGLPSDRFFAERPEGSVSTLKIQRTQQEDSAVYLCASSLGPFNYGYTFGSGTRLTVV.

This clonotype was picked up many times. V usage is TRBV20-1 and J usage is TRBJ2-1; 10 bases agree with TRBD2. Germline V gene lookup returns CDR1 DFQATT and CDR2 SNEGSKA (reference sequence). Germline trimming cut 4 bases from V and 3 bases from J; bases unmatched to any gene: 9. This CDR3 comprises 16 residues. This CDR3 reads CSATSWTSGFYNEQFF. The CDR3 coding sequence is TGCAGTGCTACCTCGTGGACTAGCGGATTCTACAATGAGCAGTTCTTC.

In DNA form, the CDR3 reads TGTGCCAGCAGTACCCCTAGCGGGCCTGAGTCGAACACCGGGGAGCTGTTTTTT. Its translation is CASSTPSGPESNTGELFF. J is TRBJ2-2 and V is TRBV28; 8 bases agree with TRBD2. Germline V gene lookup returns CDR1 MDHEN and CDR2 SYDVKM. V was pared by 5 bases and J by 0 bases, with 11 bases of the junction left unmatched. The CDR3 runs to 18 residues.

This clonotype is a singleton in its sample. The chain recombines TRBV25-1 with TRBJ1-1; D might be TRBD1 (5 bases). V was pared by 4 bases and J by 4 bases, with 19 bases between. CDR3 length: 16 amino acids. Germline lookup yields CDR1 MGHDK and CDR2 SYGVNS. This CDR3 reads CASSGGPGLGTTEAFF. The CDR3 DNA sequence: TGTGCCAGCAGTGGCGGCCCCGGTCTGGGGACCACTGAAGCTTTCTTT.

This clonotype was seen only a few times. The chain uses TRBV19 and TRBJ1-1, with D possibly matching TRBD1 (5 bases). Germline V gives CDR1 LNHDA, CDR2 SQIVND (reference sequence). The CDR3 spans 15 residues. The ends were cut back, 5 bases at V and 0 bases at J, with 13 bases in the middle. For the CDR3, the DNA is TGTGCCAGTAGTCGACCGGGACGTTTGAACACTGAAGCTTTCTTT. Translation gives CASSRPGRLNTEAFF.

This clonotype was observed a handful of times. This chain uses TRBV10-3 with TRBJ2-2; 7 bases line up with TRBD1. V trimming: 11 bases; J trimming: 0 bases; junction bases outside the gene matches: 12. This CDR3 spans 16 amino acids. CDR1 and CDR2 (germline): ENHRY, SYGVKD. CDR3 bases: TGTGCCGCCTCAACAGGGGCCTATGCGAACACCGGGGAGCTGTTTTTT. Translating it yields CAASTGAYANTGELFF.

The chain recombines TRBV5-1 with TRBJ2-2, with 8 bases aligning to TRBD2. V gave up 7 bases and J gave up 1 base; unmatched junction bases: 3. This CDR3 region has 14 residues. Germline CDR1 and CDR2: SGHRS and YFSETQ. The CDR3 is CASYSGGNTGELFF. As DNA, the CDR3 is TGCGCCAGCTACAGCGGGGGGAACACCGGGGAGCTGTTTTTT.

The chain couples TRBV27 to TRBJ1-5; tentatively, D is TRBD1 (5 bases). V was trimmed by 0 bases and J by 4 bases, leaving 7 bases between them. The CDR3 length is 14 residues. CDR1 and CDR2 (germline): MNHEY, SMNVEV (reference sequence). The CDR3 bases are TGTGCCAGCAGTTTATCAGCAGGGAATCAGCCCCAGCATTTT. Its protein product is CASSLSAGNQPQHF.

V gene TRBV30 combines with J gene TRBJ2-5, with 8 bases fitting TRBD2. This CDR3 region has 12 residues. CDR1 and CDR2 (germline): GTSNPN, SVGIG (reference sequence). J was trimmed by 5 bases and V by 4 bases; bases with no gene match: 3. CDR3 loop: CAWIPGGETQYF. The CDR3 DNA reads as TGTGCCTGGATCCCGGGGGGGGAGACCCAGTACTTC.

The J gene is TRBJ2-1, the V gene TRBV20-1; possibly TRBD1 for D (6 bases). The CDR3 has 12 amino acids. Trimming removed 4 bases at V and 5 bases at J, with 9 bases between. Looked up from germline, CDR1 is DFQATT and CDR2 is SNEGSKA (reference sequence). CDR3 sequence (DNA): TGCAGTGCTAACAGGGAGAACAATGAGCAGTTCTTC. Protein sequence: CSANRENNEQFF.